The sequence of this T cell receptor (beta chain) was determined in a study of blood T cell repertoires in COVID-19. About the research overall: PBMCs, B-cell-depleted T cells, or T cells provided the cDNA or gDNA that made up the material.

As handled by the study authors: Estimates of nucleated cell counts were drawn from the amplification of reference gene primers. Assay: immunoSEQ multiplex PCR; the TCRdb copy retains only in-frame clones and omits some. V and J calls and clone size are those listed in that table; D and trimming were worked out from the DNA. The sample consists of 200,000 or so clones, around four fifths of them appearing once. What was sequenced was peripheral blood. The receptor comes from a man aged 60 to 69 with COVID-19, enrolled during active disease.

CDR3 protein: CASSYLTGGEEKLFF. The DNA of the CDR3 is TGTGCCAGCAGTTACCTGACAGGGGGGGAGGAAAAACTGTTTTTT. The gene calls are TRBV6-5 and TRBJ1-4; 9 positions agree with TRBD1. Germline CDR1 MNHEY, CDR2 SVGAGI. After removal of 2 bases from V and 8 bases from J, the junction contained 6 bases not matched to a gene. The CDR3 runs 15 residues.